This paragraph reports one T cell receptor beta chain. Its antigen remains unknown. This entry belongs to a study of beta chain features in type 1 diabetes. Study-wide results and caveats: All four CD4+ subsets of Type 1 diabetes patients contained TCRB CDR3s that were moderately but significantly shorter. There was no resolution here of whether HLA type influences TCRB rearrangement.

As every portion of the isolated RNA was reverse transcribed, the sequencing read expressed TCRB transcripts. Data came from immunoSEQ multiplex PCR; TCRdb stores just in-frame clones and leaves some out. This sample has roughly 260,000 clones, with around 21% found just once. Input material: naive CD4+ T cells from blood. This clonotype was sampled from a woman in her thirties or forties with type 1 diabetes.

The CDR3 is CSVGQGSQETQYF. Written as DNA, the CDR3 is TGCAGCGTTGGACAGGGGAGCCAAGAGACCCAGTACTTC. The chain employs TRBV29-1 and TRBJ2-5; 8 bases are shared with TRBD1. The CDR3 is 13 residues long. The germline V gene encodes CDR1 SQVTM and CDR2 ANQGSEA. J was trimmed by 1 base and V by 4 bases; bases with no gene match: 2.